This entry describes one TCR beta chain. The data were produced by immunoSEQ multiplex PCR, yet TCRdb's version contains in-frame clones alone and is incomplete. The sample contains roughly 700,000 clones, about nine tenths of which appear only once. This sample was included in a study of blood T cell repertoires in COVID-19. Across the study: There were acute and convalescent COVID-19 samples, and they came from the United States, Italy and Spain.

The CDR3 runs to 15 residues. Germline trimming cut 1 base from V and 4 bases from J; bases unmatched to any gene: 6. Germline loops: CDR1 LGHNT, CDR2 FRNRAP. The sequence was obtained from a woman aged 18-29 years with acute or convalescent COVID-19. This sequence joins TRBV12-5 and TRBJ1-1, with 7 bases matching TRBD1. Sequenced: peripheral blood. The chain's CDR3 is CASGLGRGRSTEAFF. CDR3 DNA sequence: TGTGCTAGTGGTTTGGGGAGGGGGCGTAGCACTGAAGCTTTCTTT.